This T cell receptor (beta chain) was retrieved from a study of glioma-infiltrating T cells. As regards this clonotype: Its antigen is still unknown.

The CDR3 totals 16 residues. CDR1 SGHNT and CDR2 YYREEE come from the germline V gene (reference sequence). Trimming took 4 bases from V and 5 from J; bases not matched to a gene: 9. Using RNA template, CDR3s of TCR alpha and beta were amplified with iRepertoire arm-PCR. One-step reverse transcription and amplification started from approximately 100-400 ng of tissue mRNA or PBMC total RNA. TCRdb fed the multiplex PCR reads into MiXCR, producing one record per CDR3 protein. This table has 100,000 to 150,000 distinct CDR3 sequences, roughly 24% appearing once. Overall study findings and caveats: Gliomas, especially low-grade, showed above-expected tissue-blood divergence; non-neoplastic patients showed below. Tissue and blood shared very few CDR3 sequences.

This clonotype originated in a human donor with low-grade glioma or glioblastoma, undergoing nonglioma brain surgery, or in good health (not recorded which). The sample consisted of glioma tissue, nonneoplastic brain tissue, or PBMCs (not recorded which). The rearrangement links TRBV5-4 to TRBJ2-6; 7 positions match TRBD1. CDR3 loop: CASSAPDRARANVLTF. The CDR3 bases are TGTGCCAGCAGCGCACCTGACAGGGCTAGGGCCAACGTCCTGACTTTC.